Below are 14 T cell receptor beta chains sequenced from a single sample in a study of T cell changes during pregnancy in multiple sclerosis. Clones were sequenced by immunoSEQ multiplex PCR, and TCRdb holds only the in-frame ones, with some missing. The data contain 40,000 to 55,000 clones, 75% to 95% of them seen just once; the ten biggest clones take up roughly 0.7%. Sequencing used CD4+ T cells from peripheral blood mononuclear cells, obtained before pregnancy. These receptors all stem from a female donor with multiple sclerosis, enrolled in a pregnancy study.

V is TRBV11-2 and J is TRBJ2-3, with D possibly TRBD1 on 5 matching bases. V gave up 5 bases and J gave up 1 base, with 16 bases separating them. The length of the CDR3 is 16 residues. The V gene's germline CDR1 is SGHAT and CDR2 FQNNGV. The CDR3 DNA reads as TGTGCCAGCAGCCCAGGATGGGGCCGGGGCACAGATACGCAGTATTTT. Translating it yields CASSPGWGRGTDTQYF.

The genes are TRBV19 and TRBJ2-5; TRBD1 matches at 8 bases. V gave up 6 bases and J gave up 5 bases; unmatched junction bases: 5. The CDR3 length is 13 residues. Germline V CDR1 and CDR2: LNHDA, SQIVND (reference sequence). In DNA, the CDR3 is TGTGCCAGTAGCCCAACAGGGGGGGAGACCCAGTACTTC. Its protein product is CASSPTGGETQYF.

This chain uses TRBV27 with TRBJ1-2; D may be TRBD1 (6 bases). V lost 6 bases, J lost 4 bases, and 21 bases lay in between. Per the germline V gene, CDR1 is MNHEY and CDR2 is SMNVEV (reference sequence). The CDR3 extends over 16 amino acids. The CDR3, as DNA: TGTGCCAGCAGCCTAGGCCGGGGGGCGCATATCTATGGCTACACCTTC. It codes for CASSLGRGAHIYGYTF.

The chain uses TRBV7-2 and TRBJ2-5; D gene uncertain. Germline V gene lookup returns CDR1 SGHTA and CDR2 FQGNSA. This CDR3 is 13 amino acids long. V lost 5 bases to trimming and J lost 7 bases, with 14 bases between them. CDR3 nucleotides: TGTGCCAGCAGCCTAGGTGGCCTCAGGACCCAGTACTTC. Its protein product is CASSLGGLRTQYF.

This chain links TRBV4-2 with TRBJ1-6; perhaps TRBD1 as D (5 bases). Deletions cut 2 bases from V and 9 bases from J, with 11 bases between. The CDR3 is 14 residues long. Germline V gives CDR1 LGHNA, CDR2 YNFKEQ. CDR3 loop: CASSQQGSASPLHF. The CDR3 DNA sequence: TGTGCCAGCAGCCAACAGGGAAGTGCTTCACCCCTCCACTTT.

The CDR3 sequence is CASTEAGNQPQHF. Written as DNA, the CDR3 is TGTGCCAGCACCGAGGCGGGAAATCAGCCCCAGCATTTT. The chain links TRBV28 to TRBJ1-5; D unresolved. Germline loops: CDR1 MDHEN, CDR2 SYDVKM. The CDR3 runs to 13 residues. Trimming removed 7 bases from V and 4 bases from J, with 11 bases in between.

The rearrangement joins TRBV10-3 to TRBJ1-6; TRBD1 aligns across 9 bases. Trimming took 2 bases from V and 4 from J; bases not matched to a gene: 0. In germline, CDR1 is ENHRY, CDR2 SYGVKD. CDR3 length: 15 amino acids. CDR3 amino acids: CAISEGQGYNSPLHF. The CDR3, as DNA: TGTGCCATCAGTGAGGGACAGGGGTATAATTCACCCCTCCACTTT.

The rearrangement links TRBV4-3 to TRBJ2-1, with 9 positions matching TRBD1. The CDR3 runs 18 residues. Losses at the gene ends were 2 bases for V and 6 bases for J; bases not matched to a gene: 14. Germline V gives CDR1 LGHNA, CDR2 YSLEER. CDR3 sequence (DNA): TGCGCCAGCAGCCAATTTTCTACCGGGACAGGGATGGGCAATGAGCAGTTCTTC. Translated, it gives CASSQFSTGTGMGNEQFF.

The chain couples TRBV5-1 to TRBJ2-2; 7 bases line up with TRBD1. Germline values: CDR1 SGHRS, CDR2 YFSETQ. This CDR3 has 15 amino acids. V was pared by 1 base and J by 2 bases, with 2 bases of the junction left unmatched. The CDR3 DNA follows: TGCGCCAGCAGCTTGACAGGGGCCAACACCGGGGAGCTGTTTTTT. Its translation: CASSLTGANTGELFF.

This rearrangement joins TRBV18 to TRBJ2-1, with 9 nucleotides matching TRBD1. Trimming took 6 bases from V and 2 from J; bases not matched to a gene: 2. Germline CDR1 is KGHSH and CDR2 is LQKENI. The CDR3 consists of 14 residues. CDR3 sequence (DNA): TGTGCCAGCTCTAGACAGGGGGCCTACAATGAGCAGTTCTTC. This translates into CASSRQGAYNEQFF.

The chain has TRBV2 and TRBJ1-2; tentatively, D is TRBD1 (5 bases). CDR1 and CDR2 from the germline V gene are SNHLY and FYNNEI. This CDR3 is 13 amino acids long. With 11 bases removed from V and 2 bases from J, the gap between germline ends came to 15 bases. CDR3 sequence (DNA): TGTGCCTCCGTCGGCGGGGGGAACTATGGCTACACCTTC. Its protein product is CASVGGGNYGYTF.

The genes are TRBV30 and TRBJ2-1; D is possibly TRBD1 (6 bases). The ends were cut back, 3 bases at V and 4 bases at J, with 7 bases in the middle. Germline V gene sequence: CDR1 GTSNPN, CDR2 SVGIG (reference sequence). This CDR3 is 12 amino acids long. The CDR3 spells CAWRDSYNEQFF. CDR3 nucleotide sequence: TGTGCCTGGAGGGACAGTTACAATGAGCAGTTCTTC.

This CDR3 reads CASSLRSYEQYF. The CDR3 DNA is TGTGCCAGCAGTCTTCGTTCCTACGAGCAGTACTTC. V gene TRBV28 combines with J gene TRBJ2-7; the D is unclear. The CDR3 has 12 amino acids. V lost 5 bases and J 1 base, leaving 6 bases between the germline ends. Germline V lookup: CDR1 MDHEN, CDR2 SYDVKM.

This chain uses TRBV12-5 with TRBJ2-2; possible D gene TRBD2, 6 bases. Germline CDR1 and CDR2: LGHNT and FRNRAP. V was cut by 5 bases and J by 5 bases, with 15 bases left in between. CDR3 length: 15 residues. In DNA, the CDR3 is TGTGCTAGTGGTGCCGGGACTGTCCTAACCGGGGAGCTGTTTTTT. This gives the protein CASGAGTVLTGELFF. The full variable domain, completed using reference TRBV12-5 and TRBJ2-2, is DARVTQTPRHKVTEMGQEVTMRCQPILGHNTVFWYRQTMMQGLELLAYFRNRAPLDDSGMPKDRFSAEMPDATLATLKIQPSEPRDSAVYFCASGAGTVLTGELFFGEGSRLTVL.